This paragraph reports one T cell receptor (beta chain). Its antigen is as yet unknown. The data originate from a study of cytomegalovirus exposure and HLA in healthy donors. Broader study findings: Analysis was performed later, and it showed HLA-associated TCR beta chains to be more clonally expanded than equally common others.

The CDR3 consists of 15 residues. Deletions cut 4 bases from V and 5 bases from J, with 18 bases between. The germline gives CDR1 SGHNT, CDR2 YYREEE (reference sequence). Use of 60 Vbeta and 13 Jbeta primers characterized the PCR. Method: immunoSEQ multiplex PCR; TCRdb's copy keeps in-frame clones and lacks some. The sample includes around 160,000 clones, 80% of them seen just once. This TCR derives from a man younger than 35 in good health and CMV-seropositive. Sequencing was carried out using PBMCs. The V and J genes are TRBV5-4 and TRBJ2-5; a possible D gene is TRBD1 (6 bases). CDR3 protein: CASSIDGTGLETQYF. The CDR3 nucleotides read TGTGCCAGCAGCATAGACGGAACAGGGTTGGAGACCCAGTACTTC.